This T cell receptor (beta chain) stems from a study of blood T cell repertoires in COVID-19. Study as a whole: There were acute and convalescent COVID-19 samples, and they came from the United States, Italy and Spain. PBMCs, B-cell-depleted T cells, or T cells provided the cDNA or gDNA that made up the material.

Trimming removed 0 bases at V and 0 bases at J, with 16 bases between. Germline V CDR1 and CDR2: SGDLS, YYNGEE. CDR3 length: 18 amino acids. As processed by the authors: Reference gene primer amplification gave estimated nucleated cell counts. Produced via immunoSEQ multiplex PCR; TCRdb's table is partial and in-frame only. Clone size and the V and J calls come from that table; the DNA yielded D and trimming. The profile shows fewer than 80,000 clones, roughly 90% of them singletons. The specimen was peripheral blood. This clonotype was obtained from a woman aged 45-65 years with active or convalescent COVID-19. The V and J genes are TRBV9 and TRBJ1-3; D call uncertain. This CDR3 is CASSVEGGATISGNTIYF. DNA of the CDR3: TGTGCCAGCAGCGTAGAGGGCGGAGCGACTATCTCTGGAAACACCATATATTTT.